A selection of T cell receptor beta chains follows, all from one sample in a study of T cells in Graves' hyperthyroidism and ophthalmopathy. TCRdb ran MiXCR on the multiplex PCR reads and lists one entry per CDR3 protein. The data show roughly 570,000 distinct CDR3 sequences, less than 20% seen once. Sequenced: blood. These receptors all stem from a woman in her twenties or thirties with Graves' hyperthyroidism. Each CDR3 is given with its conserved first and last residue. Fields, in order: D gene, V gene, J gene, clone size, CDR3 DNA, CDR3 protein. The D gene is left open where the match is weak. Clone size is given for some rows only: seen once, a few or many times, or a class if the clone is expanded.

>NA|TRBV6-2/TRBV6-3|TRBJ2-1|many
TGTGCCAGCAGGGAGCGAGGGGGAGGTAGGATGAATGAGCAGTTCTTC
CASRERGGGRMNEQFF
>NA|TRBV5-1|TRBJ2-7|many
TGCGCCAGCAGCTTGAACCGCGAGCAGTACTTC
CASSLNREQYF
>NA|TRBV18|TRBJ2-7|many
TGTGCCAGCTCAATGGACGACACCTACGAGCAGTACTTC
CASSMDDTYEQYF
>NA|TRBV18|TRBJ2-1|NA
TGTGCCAGCTCACCACCGGGGGTCCCTGAGCAGTTCTTC
CASSPPGVPEQFF
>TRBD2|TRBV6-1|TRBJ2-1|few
TGTGCCAGCAGCCTACAACTAGCGGGGGGGCGGGCGTTGTTCTTC
CASSLQLAGGRALFF
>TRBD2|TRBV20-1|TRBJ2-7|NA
TGCAGTGCTACCCCGACTAGCGGGACCTACGAGCAGTACTTC
CSATPTSGTYEQYF
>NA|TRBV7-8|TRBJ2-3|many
TGTGCCAGCAGCTTTTCCCCTGATACAGATACGCAGTATTTT
CASSFSPDTDTQYF
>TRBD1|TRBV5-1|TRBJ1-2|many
TGCGCCAGCAGCTCGCCGGGACAGGCCTATGGCTACACCTTC
CASSSPGQAYGYTF
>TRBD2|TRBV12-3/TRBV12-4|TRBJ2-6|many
TGTGCCAGCAGTTTTTCGGGACTAGCGGTCTCTGGGGCCAACGTCCTGACTTTC
CASSFSGLAVSGANVLTF
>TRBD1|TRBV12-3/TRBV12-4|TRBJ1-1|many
TGTGCCAGCAGCCCCCGACGGACAGGGGTTTATGACACTGAAGCTTTCTTT
CASSPRRTGVYDTEAFF
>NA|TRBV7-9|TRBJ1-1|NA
TGTGCCAGCAGCATACTCCCCACAGAAGAAGCTTTCTTT
CASSILPTEEAFF
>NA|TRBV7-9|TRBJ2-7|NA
TGTGCCAGCAGCTTAGGTGAAGAGACGGACTACGAGCAGTACTTC
CASSLGEETDYEQYF
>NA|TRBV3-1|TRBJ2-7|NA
TGTGCCAGCAGCCATCCTGTCTTGGGGGTTACCTACGAGCAGTACTTC
CASSHPVLGVTYEQYF
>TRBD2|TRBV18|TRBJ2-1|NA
TGTGCCAGCTCACCTGGCCTAGCGGACTACAATGAGCGGTTCTTC
CASSPGLADYNERFF
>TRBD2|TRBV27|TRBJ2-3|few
TGTGCCAGCAGTCGGGGGACTAGCAGAAGCACAGATACGCAGTATTTT
CASSRGTSRSTDTQYF
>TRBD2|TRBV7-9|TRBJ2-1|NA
TGTGCCAGCAGCTTACCACTAGCGAATGAGCAGTTCTTC
CASSLPLANEQFF
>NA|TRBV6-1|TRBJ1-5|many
TGTGCCAGCAGCCCCGCCCGACAGAATAGCAATCAGCCCCAGCATTTT
CASSPARQNSNQPQHF
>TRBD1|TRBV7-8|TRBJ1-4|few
TGTGCCAGCAGGCCTAGGGGGCGGTATGAAAAACTGTTTTTT
CASRPRGRYEKLFF
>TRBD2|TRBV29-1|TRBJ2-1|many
TGCAGCTCGAAGCGGGAGTCTAATTACAATGAGCAGTTCTTC
CSSKRESNYNEQFF
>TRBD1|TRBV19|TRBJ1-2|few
TGTGCCAGTAGTATAAAGACAGGGACTTTGGACTATGGCTACACCTTC
CASSIKTGTLDYGYTF
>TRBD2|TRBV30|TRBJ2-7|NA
TGTGCCTGGAGTGTACGACTAGCGGGAGGCGAGCAGTACTTC
CAWSVRLAGGEQYF
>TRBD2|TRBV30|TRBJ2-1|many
TGTGCCTTACTAGCGGGAGCCTACAATGAGCAGTTCTTC
CALLAGAYNEQFF
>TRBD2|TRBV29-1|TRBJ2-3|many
TGCAGCGTTGAATCGCCGACTAGCGGCACAGATACGCAGTATTTT
CSVESPTSGTDTQYF
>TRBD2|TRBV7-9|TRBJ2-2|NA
TGTGCCAGCAGCTTATGGCGGGCGACTAGCGGGAGCCGGACCGGGGAGCTGTTTTTT
CASSLWRATSGSRTGELFF
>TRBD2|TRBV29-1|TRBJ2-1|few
TGCAGCGTCCCTAGCGGGAGTCCCTACAATGAGCAGTTCTTC
CSVPSGSPYNEQFF
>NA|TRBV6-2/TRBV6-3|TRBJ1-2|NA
TGTGCCAGCAGTTACTCGGAGTCCTCGGGAGGCTACACCTTC
CASSYSESSGGYTF
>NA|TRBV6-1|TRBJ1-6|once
TGTGCCAGCAGACACAGCGATTCACCCCTCCACTTT
CASRHSDSPLHF
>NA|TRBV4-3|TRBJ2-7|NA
TGCGCCAGCAGCCAAGACAGGGCCGCTTACGAGCAGTACTTC
CASSQDRAAYEQYF
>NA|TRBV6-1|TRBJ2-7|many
TGTGCCAGCAGCCTCGGGAGACCCTACGAGCAGTACTTC
CASSLGRPYEQYF
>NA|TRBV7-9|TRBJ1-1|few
TGTGCCAGCAGCTCTGACAGCTTTAGTATGAACACTGAAGCTTTCTTT
CASSSDSFSMNTEAFF
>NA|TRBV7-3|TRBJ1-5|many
TGTGCCAGCAGCTTAATTGGTCCCTACAGAGCAGCATCATGCCCCCAGCATTTT
CASSLIGPYRAASCPQHF
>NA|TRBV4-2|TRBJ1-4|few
TGTGCCAGCAGCCCACAGGGATCTAATGAAAAACTGTTTTTT
CASSPQGSNEKLFF
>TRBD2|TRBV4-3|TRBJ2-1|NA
TGCGCCAGCAGCCAGGAACAAGGACTAGCGGGGGAAGCCGTATACAATGAGCAGTTCTTC
CASSQEQGLAGEAVYNEQFF
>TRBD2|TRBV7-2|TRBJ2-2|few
TGTGCCAGCAGCTTAGCCCAAGCGGGAAACACCGGGGAGCTGTTTTTT
CASSLAQAGNTGELFF
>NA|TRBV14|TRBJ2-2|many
TGTGCCAGCAGCCAAGTCAGAAACACCGGGGAGCTGTTTTTT
CASSQVRNTGELFF
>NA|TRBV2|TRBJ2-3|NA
TGTGCCAGCAGTGATTCTCGGAGAGGCCCCCCAGATACGCAGTATTTT
CASSDSRRGPPDTQYF
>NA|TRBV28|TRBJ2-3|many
TGTGCCAGCAGCTTACCCCCAGATACGCAGTATTTT
CASSLPPDTQYF
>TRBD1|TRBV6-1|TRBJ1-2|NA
TGTGCCAGCAGTGGGCAGGGACAGGGGAACTATGGCTACACCTTC
CASSGQGQGNYGYTF
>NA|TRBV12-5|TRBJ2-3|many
TGTGCTAGTGGGGAGGGATCGGCGGGAAGCACAGATACGCAGTATTTT
CASGEGSAGSTDTQYF
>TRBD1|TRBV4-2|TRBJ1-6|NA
TGTGCCAGCACCCAGGGAGTAGGACAGGGAAACTCACCCCTCCACTTT
CASTQGVGQGNSPLHF
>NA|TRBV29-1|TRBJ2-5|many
TGCAGCGTTGAATGGGCTAGCGAGACCCAAGAGACCCAGTACTTC
CSVEWASETQETQYF
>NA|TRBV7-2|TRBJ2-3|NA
TGTGCCAGTAGCGCGGGGAATACGCAGTATTTT
CASSAGNTQYF
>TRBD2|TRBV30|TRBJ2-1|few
TGTGCCTGGAGTCCTAGCGGGAGAGGGAACAATGAGCAGTTCTTC
CAWSPSGRGNNEQFF
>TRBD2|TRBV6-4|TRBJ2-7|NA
TGTGCCAGCACGGGGACTAGCGGGCTTTACCCCTACGAGCAGTACTTC
CASTGTSGLYPYEQYF
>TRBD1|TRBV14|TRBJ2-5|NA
TGTGCCAGCAGCCAAGAGCCAGGACAGGGGGCAGAGACCCAGTACTTC
CASSQEPGQGAETQYF
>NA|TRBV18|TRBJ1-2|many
TGTGCCAGCTCACCACCCGGACGGGACTATGGCTACACCTTC
CASSPPGRDYGYTF
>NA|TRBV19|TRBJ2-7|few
TGTGCCAGTAGTATACGGGACCGACCCTACGAGCAGTACTTC
CASSIRDRPYEQYF
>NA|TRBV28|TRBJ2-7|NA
TGTGCCTCCGGGCGCCCTCAAACCTACGAGCAGTACTTC
CASGRPQTYEQYF
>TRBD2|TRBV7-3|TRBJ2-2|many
TGTGCCAGCAGCTTAACCGAGACTAGCGGGAGAAGGGAGCTGTTTTTT
CASSLTETSGRRELFF
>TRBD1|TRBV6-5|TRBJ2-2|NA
TGTGCCAGCAGTTACGCGGACAGGGGTACCGGGGAGCTGTTTTTT
CASSYADRGTGELFF
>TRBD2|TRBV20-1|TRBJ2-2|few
TGCAGTGCCCGGGGGGTAGCGGGCCCCACCGGGGAGCTGTTTTTT
CSARGVAGPTGELFF
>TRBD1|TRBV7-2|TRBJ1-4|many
TGTGCCAGCAGCTCGACAGGGATGGGGGAAAAACTGTTTTTT
CASSSTGMGEKLFF
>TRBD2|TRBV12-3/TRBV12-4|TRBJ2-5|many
TGTGCCAGCAGTTTGGGGGCTAGCGGGAGCTCGTACCAAGAGACCCAGTACTTC
CASSLGASGSSYQETQYF